The 8 T cell receptor beta chains presented below share a single source sample, sequenced in a study of CD8 T cells in ankylosing spondylitis. Overall study findings and caveats: Blood from ankylosing spondylitis patients appeared to carry a characteristic roughly 8-variant TCR beta motif.

The antigens for these receptors are not known. TCRdb itself ran the 5' RACE reads through MiXCR, one entry per CDR3 protein. The table has about 540,000 distinct CDR3 sequences, roughly 13% seen once. Sequencing was performed on blood, either unsorted or a sorted T cell fraction (not recorded which). These receptors all stem from a male donor with ankylosing spondylitis.

In its sample, this clonotype was seen a few times. The rearrangement joins TRBV5-1 to TRBJ1-6; D unresolved. The germline V and J ends were trimmed by 5 bases and 8 bases, with 14 bases remaining between them. This CDR3 has 14 amino acids. Germline CDR1 is SGHRS and CDR2 is YFSETQ. CDR3 sequence (DNA): TGCGCCAGCAGTCCCGGCTGGGCGGATTCACCCCTCCACTTT. Its protein product is CASSPGWADSPLHF.

V and J are TRBV5-1 and TRBJ2-5; the match to TRBD2 covers 7 bases. The CDR3 sequence is 16 residues long. V was clipped by 1 base and J by 1 base; unmatched bases: 7. The germline CDR1 and CDR2 sequences are SGHRS and YFSETQ. This CDR3 reads CASSLSGGSFQETQYF. DNA of the CDR3: TGCGCCAGCAGCTTGAGTGGCGGGAGTTTCCAAGAGACCCAGTACTTC.

The chain uses TRBV5-1 and TRBJ2-2, with 11 bases identical to TRBD1. V lost 4 bases to trimming and J lost 8 bases; unmatched junction nucleotides: 10. The germline V gene has CDR1 SGHRS and CDR2 YFSETQ. The CDR3 spans 16 residues. CDR3 nucleotides: TGCGCCAGCAGCCTATGGACAGGGGGCCCATCGGGGGAGCTGTTTTTT. The encoded protein is CASSLWTGGPSGELFF.

The chain uses TRBV5-1 and TRBJ2-7, with D uncertain. CDR3 length equals 12 residues. V dropped 0 bases and J dropped 6 bases, with 7 bases sitting between them. The V gene's germline CDR1 is SGHRS and CDR2 YFSETQ. As DNA, the CDR3 is TGCGCCAGCAGCTTGGATGGGTTCGAGCAGTACGTC. Translating it yields CASSLDGFEQYV.

The genes are TRBV4-2 and TRBJ1-2, with D hard to call. CDR1 and CDR2 from the germline V gene are LGHNA and YNFKEQ. Trimming took 2 bases from V and 5 from J, leaving 12 bases between them. The CDR3 length is 14 residues. The CDR3 nucleotides are TGTGCCAGCAGCCAAATTGCGGGTCCTTATGGCTACACCTTC. Translating it yields CASSQIAGPYGYTF.

This clonotype was picked up many times. The V and J genes are TRBV3-1 and TRBJ2-2, with no clear D. The CDR3 is made up of 15 amino acids. V was shortened by 6 bases and J by 7 bases, with 18 bases between the two germline ends. Germline V lookup: CDR1 LGHDT, CDR2 YNNKEL (reference sequence). CDR3: CASSRDVEQIGELFF. The CDR3 DNA sequence: TGTGCCAGCAGTCGTGACGTGGAGCAGATCGGGGAGCTGTTTTTT.

J is TRBJ1-2 and V is TRBV12-3 or TRBV12-4, with D tentatively TRBD1 (6 bases). V was pared by 2 bases and J by 4 bases, with 11 bases between. CDR3 size: 14 residues. The CDR3 DNA is TGTGCCAGCAGTTTACAGGGGAGAATCTATGGCTACACCTTC. Protein product: CASSLQGRIYGYTF.

This clonotype was seen a handful of times. The chain combines TRBV7-2 with TRBJ1-5; D not certain. Germline CDR1 reads SGHTA; CDR2 reads FQGNSA. V lost 2 bases to trimming and J lost 0 bases, with 8 bases between them. This CDR3 has 15 residues. DNA for the CDR3: TGTGCCAGCAGCTTAAGTAAGAGTAGCAATCAGCCCCAGCATTTT. It encodes CASSLSKSSNQPQHF.